This TCR beta chain was documented in a study of blood T cell repertoires in COVID-19. Across the study: From T cells, B-cell-depleted T cells, or PBMCs came the material, which was cDNA or gDNA.

The data were produced by immunoSEQ multiplex PCR, yet TCRdb's version contains in-frame clones alone and is incomplete. Of 140,000 or so clones in the sample, approximately 84% are singletons; the top ten hold approximately 1.6%. CDR3 length: 17 residues. The germline gives CDR1 MGHRA, CDR2 YSYEKL. Trimming removed 3 bases from V and 2 bases from J, with 18 bases in between. Categorization into cohorts depended on clinical history that participants reported. In the 2 weeks before study entry, exposed participants met a COVID-19 case, which was PCR-confirmed or clinician-diagnosed. The V and J genes are TRBV4-1 and TRBJ2-3, with D possibly TRBD2 on 6 matching bases. The sequence was obtained from a woman aged 18-29 years who had been exposed to COVID-19. Sequenced: PBMCs or T cells enriched from blood (not recorded which). The CDR3 DNA reads TGCGCCAGCAGCCAGGGGAGGACAACCCCTACCACAGATACGCAGTATTTT. It specifies CASSQGRTTPTTDTQYF.